Each of the 27 T cell receptor beta chains below was sequenced from the same sample in a study of vaccination effects on CD4 cells after COVID-19. Generated by immunoSEQ multiplex PCR, the TCRdb table keeps only in-frame clones and is missing some. Found here are tens of thousands of clones, around 67% of them singletons; the top ten hold approximately 9.9%. Antigen specificity for these receptors is unknown. Culture lasted about 10 days before CD4+ T cell isolation. The sample in question was CD4+ T cells from PBMCs cultured without peptide, obtained before COVID-19 vaccination. The receptors originated from a human donor who received a COVID-19 vaccine.

The rearrangement links TRBV6-5 to TRBJ1-3; 7 bases match TRBD1. This CDR3 region has 15 residues. J gave up 0 bases and V 4 bases, and 3 bases lay outside the gene matches. Germline lookup yields CDR1 MNHEY and CDR2 SVGAGI. CDR3 in DNA: TGTGCCAGCAGTTCCCGGGACAGCTCTGGAAACACCATATATTTT. This gives the protein CASSSRDSSGNTIYF.

V gene TRBV28 combines with J gene TRBJ2-1, with a possible D match to TRBD2 (6 bases). Germline V CDR1 and CDR2: MDHEN, SYDVKM. CDR3 length: 15 residues. Between the trimmed V and J ends, which lost 3 bases and 4 bases, there was a span of 13 bases. The CDR3 loop reads CASSLPGAPYNEQFF. CDR3 in DNA: TGTGCCAGCAGTTTGCCGGGAGCCCCATACAATGAGCAGTTCTTC.

The chain combines TRBV7-3 with TRBJ2-1; D is perhaps TRBD1 (5 bases). In germline, CDR1 is SGHTA, CDR2 FQGTGA. This CDR3 contains 13 residues. Deletions cut 9 bases from V and 8 bases from J, with 17 bases between. CDR3 protein: CASGQGRSDEQFF. For the CDR3, the DNA is TGTGCCAGTGGCCAGGGAAGATCGGATGAGCAGTTCTTC.

V and J are TRBV3-1 (or the pseudogene TRBV3-2) and TRBJ2-1, with 9 nucleotides matching TRBD2. CDR3 length: 15 residues. Germline V gene lookup returns CDR1 LGHDT and CDR2 YNNKEL (reference sequence). V trimming: 4 bases; J trimming: 7 bases; junction bases outside the gene matches: 8. The CDR3 DNA reads as TGTGCCAGCAGCCTTTGGCGGGGGGGCCAGAATGAGCAGTTCTTC. Amino acid sequence: CASSLWRGGQNEQFF.

The V gene is TRBV14, the J gene TRBJ2-6; D possibly corresponds to TRBD1 (6 bases). V lost 1 base and J lost 2, with 6 bases in between. This CDR3 contains 15 residues. The V gene's germline CDR1 is SGHDN and CDR2 FVKESK. The CDR3 loop is CASSQAGAGANVLTF. The CDR3 DNA follows: TGTGCCAGCAGCCAAGCAGGGGCTGGGGCCAACGTCCTGACTTTC.

The gene calls are TRBV11-1 and TRBJ2-1; 8 nucleotides align to TRBD2. This CDR3 region has 15 residues. The V and J ends lost 5 bases and 2 bases, in that order; junction bases with no gene match: 5. Germline CDR1 SGHAT, CDR2 FQDESV (reference sequence). CDR3 sequence (DNA): TGTGCCAGCAGCGGAGATAGCGGGACCTACAATGAGCAGTTCTTC. This gives the protein CASSGDSGTYNEQFF.

V usage is TRBV12-3 or TRBV12-4 and J usage is TRBJ1-5; D gene unclear. V lost 2 bases to trimming and J lost 4 bases, with 6 bases between them. CDR3 length equals 13 residues. The CDR3 here is CASSLSRNQPQHF. The CDR3 nucleotides read TGTGCCAGCAGTTTAAGCAGGAATCAGCCCCAGCATTTT.

The chain recombines TRBV28 with TRBJ2-7; D is undetermined. Germline V lookup: CDR1 MDHEN, CDR2 SYDVKM. The V end lost 2 bases, the J end lost 6 bases, and 5 bases lay between the germline ends. The CDR3 is made up of 11 amino acids. This chain's CDR3 is CASSLSTEQYF. The CDR3 DNA reads TGTGCCAGCAGTTTAAGTACCGAGCAGTACTTC. The full variable domain, completed using reference TRBV28 and TRBJ2-7, is DVKVTQSSRYLVKRTGEKVFLECVQDMDHENMFWYRQDPGLGLRLIYFSYDVKMKEKGDIPEGYSVSREKKERFSLILESASTNQTSMYLCASSLSTEQYFGPGTRLTVT.

The chain has TRBV12-5 and TRBJ1-1; TRBD1 aligns across 7 bases. Trimming cost V 6 bases and J 4 bases; bases outside gene matches: 8. This CDR3 has 14 amino acids. The germline V gene encodes CDR1 LGHNT and CDR2 FRNRAP. The CDR3, as DNA: TGTGCTAGTGGGCAGACAGGGCTGGGCACTGAAGCTTTCTTT. Protein: CASGQTGLGTEAFF.

The V and J genes are TRBV7-2 and TRBJ1-2; 7 bases match TRBD1. The CDR3 totals 15 residues. V shed 5 bases and J 8 bases; nucleotides not matched to a gene: 14. CDR1 SGHTA and CDR2 FQGNSA come from the germline V gene. DNA of the CDR3: TGTGCCAGCAGCCGTAGGGGAGGGGGCTTGGAGGGCTACACCTTC. Translated, it gives CASSRRGGGLEGYTF. The variable domain in full, with the rest retrieved from reference TRBV7-2 and TRBJ1-2, is GAGVSQSPSNKVTEKGKDVELRCDPISGHTALYWYRQSLGQGLEFLIYFQGNSAPDKSGLPSDRFSAERTGGSVSTLTIQRTQQEDSAVYLCASSRRGGGLEGYTFGSGTRLTVV.

A few counts support this clone. The V gene is TRBV19, the J gene TRBJ1-2; D ambiguous. V gave up 6 bases and J gave up 2 bases, with 16 bases separating them. Germline CDR1 LNHDA, CDR2 SQIVND (reference sequence). The CDR3 runs to 15 residues. CDR3 bases: TGTGCCAGTAGGGGAGACTCGTGGCGGAACTATGGCTACACCTTC. This gives the protein CASRGDSWRNYGYTF. Based on the CDR3 plus reference TRBV19 and TRBJ1-2, the full variable domain is DGGITQSPKYLFRKEGQNVTLSCEQNLNHDAMYWYRQDPGQGLRLIYYSQIVNDFQKGDIAEGYSVSREKKESFPLTVTSAQKNPTAFYLCASRGDSWRNYGYTFGSGTRLTVV.

J is TRBJ1-6 and V is TRBV6-5, with 8 bases identical to TRBD1. This CDR3 is built from 15 residues. The germline CDR1 and CDR2 sequences are MNHEY and SVGAGI. V lost 0 bases to trimming and J lost 8 bases; unmatched junction nucleotides: 3. The CDR3 nucleotides read TGTGCCAGCAGTTACTCCGGGACAGGAGATTCACCCCTCCACTTT. It translates to CASSYSGTGDSPLHF.

The chain uses TRBV6-1 and TRBJ2-7; TRBD2 is a possible D gene (5 bases). V was trimmed by 3 bases and J by 6 bases, leaving 15 bases between them. The CDR3 contains 14 residues. Germline CDR1 and CDR2: MNHNS and SASEGT. CDR3 sequence (DNA): TGTGCCAGCAGTGACACCACACCCCGGGGCGAGCAGTACTTC. It translates to CASSDTTPRGEQYF.

This chain connects TRBV14 to TRBJ1-3; no definite D call. Germline values: CDR1 SGHDN, CDR2 FVKESK. V lost 4 bases, J lost 0 bases, and 10 bases lay in between. The CDR3 totals 15 residues. CDR3 in DNA: TGTGCCAGCAGCCGCCTCGGGAGCTCTGGAAACACCATATATTTT. Its protein is CASSRLGSSGNTIYF.

The chain is built from TRBV5-6 and TRBJ2-2; 8 bases line up with TRBD2. The germline V gene encodes CDR1 SGHDT and CDR2 YYEEEE. The junction had 8 bases not matched to a gene; V was cut back by 4 bases and J by 6 bases. CDR3 length: 15 amino acids. The CDR3, as DNA: TGTGCCAGCAGCGAGGGACTAGTGTCGGCCGGGGAGCTGTTTTTT. Translated: CASSEGLVSAGELFF. The full variable domain, completed using reference TRBV5-6 and TRBJ2-2, is DAGVTQSPTHLIKTRGQQVTLRCSPKSGHDTVSWYQQALGQGPQFIFQYYEEEERQRGNFPDRFSGHQFPNYSSELNVNALLLGDSALYLCASSEGLVSAGELFFGEGSRLTVL.

By its share, this clone is medium-sized. The junction and the germline gene differ at one end; a read error may be behind it. The chain links TRBV7-2 to TRBJ1-2, with D possibly being TRBD1 (5 bases). Germline assignment: CDR1 SGHTA and CDR2 FQGNSA. CDR3 length: 12 residues. The CDR3 DNA follows: TGTGCCAGCAGCTTAGAGAAGCCCAAGGACACGTTC. Its protein product is CASSLEKPKDTF.

The chain uses TRBV5-6 and TRBJ2-4, with 7 positions matching TRBD1. The length of the CDR3 is 12 residues. J lost 11 bases, V lost 6 bases, and 8 bases had no gene match. The V gene's germline CDR1 is SGHDT and CDR2 YYEEEE. The chain's CDR3 is CASTRGQMVQYF. The CDR3 DNA reads TGTGCCAGCACCAGGGGACAGATGGTTCAGTACTTC. Together with reference TRBV5-6 and TRBJ2-4, the CDR3 gives the full variable domain: DAGVTQSPTHLIKTRGQQVTLRCSPKSGHDTVSWYQQALGQGPQFIFQYYEEEERQRGNFPDRFSGHQFPNYSSELNVNALLLGDSALYLCASTRGQMVQYFGAGTRLSVL.

This chain joins TRBV5-4 and TRBJ2-3, with D possibly matching TRBD1 (7 bases). V lost 4 bases and J lost 0, with 15 bases in between. Germline-derived CDR1 and CDR2 are SGHNT and YYREEE (reference sequence). This CDR3 spans 16 amino acids. Written as DNA, the CDR3 is TGTGCCAGCAGCCCAGGGGGGTCGGGGAGCACAGATACGCAGTATTTT. It encodes CASSPGGSGSTDTQYF.

This clone was counted only a few times. This chain uses TRBV18 with TRBJ1-2; 7 bases align to TRBD1. Germline lookup yields CDR1 KGHSH and CDR2 LQKENI. V lost 0 bases, J lost 6 bases, and 1 base stayed unmatched. The CDR3 has 13 residues. Here the CDR3 DNA reads TGTGCCAGCTCACCACCGACAGGGAATGGCTACACCTTC. Its translation: CASSPPTGNGYTF.

About this clone itself: Germline and junction disagree at one end, which may indicate a read error. The chain uses TRBV7-7 and TRBJ1-1, with D possibly TRBD1 on 5 matching bases. Germline V gives CDR1 SSHAT, CDR2 FNYEAQ (reference sequence). There are 15 residues in the CDR3. CDR3 sequence (DNA): TGTGCTAGCAGCCCCGAGGGCAGGGAAAACACTGAAGCTTTCTTT. Its protein is CASSPEGRENTEAFF.

V and J are TRBV7-9 and TRBJ2-3, with D unresolved. V was shortened by 0 bases and J by 3 bases, with 4 bases between the two germline ends. Germline V gene sequence: CDR1 SEHNR, CDR2 FQNEAQ (reference sequence). This CDR3 comprises 13 residues. CDR3 coding DNA: TGTGCCAGCAGCTTAGCTAGAACAGATACGCAGTATTTT. This encodes CASSLARTDTQYF. The whole variable domain, filled in from reference TRBV7-9 and TRBJ2-3, reads DTGVSQNPRHKITKRGQNVTFRCDPISEHNRLYWYRQTLGQGPEFLTYFQNEAQLEKSRLLSDRFSAERPKGSFSTLEIQRTEQGDSAMYLCASSLARTDTQYFGPGTRLTVL.

Regarding this clone: The sample holds other DNA sequences that translate to the same CDR3. The genes are TRBV6-1 and TRBJ2-1; 11 bases agree with TRBD2. The CDR3 length is 14 residues. Germline values: CDR1 MNHNS, CDR2 SASEGT. The V segment lost 2 bases and the J segment 7 bases; nucleotides outside the gene matches: 1. CDR3 sequence: CASSELAGGNEQFF. The CDR3 DNA reads as TGTGCCAGCAGTGAACTAGCGGGAGGAAATGAGCAGTTCTTC.

J is TRBJ2-7 and V is TRBV10-2, with TRBD2 identical over 10 bases. V was pared by 6 bases and J by 3 bases, with 8 bases of the junction left unmatched. The CDR3 is made up of 15 amino acids. Germline-derived CDR1 and CDR2 are WSHSY and SAAADI. In DNA, the CDR3 is TGCGCCAGCAGGTCTCTAGCGGGAGTAAGCTACGAGCAGTACTTC. Amino acid sequence: CASRSLAGVSYEQYF.

The table lists this clone with a few counts. The chain is built from TRBV27 and TRBJ2-4; D is perhaps TRBD1 (6 bases). Trimming removed 2 bases at V and 4 bases at J, with 6 bases between. CDR1 MNHEY and CDR2 SMNVEV come from the germline V gene (reference sequence). CDR3 size: 13 residues. CDR3 region: CASSLQGKNIQYF. The CDR3 nucleotides are TGTGCCAGCAGTTTACAGGGGAAAAACATTCAGTACTTC.

The V gene is TRBV27, the J gene TRBJ1-1; a weak D match, TRBD1 (5 bases). Trimming removed 9 bases from V and 3 bases from J, with 11 bases in between. CDR1 is MNHEY, CDR2 SMNVEV, per germline (reference sequence). CDR3 size: 12 residues. CDR3: CASAGRDTEAFF. CDR3 in DNA: TGTGCCAGTGCAGGGAGGGACACTGAAGCTTTCTTT.

V usage is TRBV3-1 (or the pseudogene TRBV3-2) and J usage is TRBJ2-7; D is unclear. CDR3 length: 13 residues. V dropped 1 base and J dropped 0 bases, with 4 bases sitting between them. Germline CDR1 LGHDT, CDR2 YNNKEL (reference sequence). Written as DNA, the CDR3 is TGTGCCAGCAGCCAAGTAGGCTCCTACGAGCAGTACTTC. This translates into CASSQVGSYEQYF.

This clone was found a few times. The chain employs TRBV18 and TRBJ2-2; D remains ambiguous. V was pared by 1 base and J by 1 base, with 10 bases between. This CDR3 has 16 residues. Germline-derived CDR1 and CDR2 are KGHSH and LQKENI. The CDR3 region has the DNA TGTGCCAGCTCACCACAGAGACACAAGAACACCGGGGAGCTGTTTTTT. Protein: CASSPQRHKNTGELFF.